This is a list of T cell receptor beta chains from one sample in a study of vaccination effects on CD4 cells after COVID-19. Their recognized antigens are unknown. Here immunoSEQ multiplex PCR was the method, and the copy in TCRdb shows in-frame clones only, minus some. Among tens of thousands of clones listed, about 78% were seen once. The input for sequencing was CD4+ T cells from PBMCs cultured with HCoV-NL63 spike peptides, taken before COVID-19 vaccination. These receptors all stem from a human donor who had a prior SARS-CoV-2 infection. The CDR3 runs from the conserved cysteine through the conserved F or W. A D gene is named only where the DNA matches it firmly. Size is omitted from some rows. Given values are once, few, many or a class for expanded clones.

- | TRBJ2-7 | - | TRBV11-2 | CASSSQPGGFYEQYF | TGTGCCAGCAGCTCCCAGCCAGGGGGGTTCTACGAGCAGTACTTC
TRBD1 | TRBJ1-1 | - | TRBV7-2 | CASTQGVGYTEAFF | TGTGCCAGCACGCAGGGGGTGGGGTACACTGAAGCTTTCTTT
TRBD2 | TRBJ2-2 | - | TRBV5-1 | CASSLGPAGGDTGELFF | TGCGCCAGCAGCTTGGGGCCAGCGGGAGGAGACACCGGGGAGCTGTTTTTT
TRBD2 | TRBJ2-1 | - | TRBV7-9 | CASTTRLAGVRDEQFF | TGTGCCAGCACCACCAGACTAGCGGGAGTTAGGGATGAGCAGTTCTTC
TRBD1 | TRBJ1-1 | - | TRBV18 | CASSPTGDTEAFF | TGTGCCAGCTCACCGACAGGGGACACTGAAGCTTTCTTT
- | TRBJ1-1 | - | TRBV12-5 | CASGLVRLTGQMNTEAFF | TGTGCTAGTGGTTTGGTACGGCTGACAGGACAAATGAACACTGAAGCTTTCTTT
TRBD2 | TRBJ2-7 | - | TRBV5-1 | CASSAEGRASYEQYF | TGCGCCAGCAGCGCCGAGGGGAGGGCTTCCTACGAGCAGTACTTC
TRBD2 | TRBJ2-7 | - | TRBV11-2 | CASRKKAGGTYEQYF | TGTGCCAGCAGGAAAAAAGCGGGAGGGACCTACGAGCAGTACTTC
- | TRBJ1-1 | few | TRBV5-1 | CASSPRGRGVTEAFF | TGCGCCAGCAGCCCCAGGGGCCGAGGAGTCACTGAAGCTTTCTTT
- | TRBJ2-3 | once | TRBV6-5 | CASSFDPRLADTQYF | TGTGCCAGCAGTTTCGACCCCCGCCTAGCAGATACGCAGTATTTT
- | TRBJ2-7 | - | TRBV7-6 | CASSVGTYSSYEQYF | TGTGCCAGCAGCGTCGGGACTTACAGCTCCTACGAGCAGTACTTC
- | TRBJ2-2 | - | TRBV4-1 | CASSLPRGGDGSGELFF | TGCGCCAGCAGCCTCCCACGTGGCGGGGATGGCTCCGGGGAGCTGTTTTTT
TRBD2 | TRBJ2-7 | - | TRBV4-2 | CASSRGGEQYF | TGTGCCAGCAGCCGGGGGGGCGAGCAGTACTTC